Listed below are T cell receptor beta chains from one sample, sequenced in a study of monozygotic twins with inflammatory bowel disease. TCRdb re-called the 5' RACE reads and shows each CDR3 protein once, DNA omitted. In total, the table holds approximately 150,000 distinct CDR3 sequences. What was sequenced was blood. Receptors were obtained from a human donor with ulcerative colitis or Crohn's disease, or a healthy co-twin of an affected twin (not recorded which). CDR3s include the opening cysteine and the closing phenylalanine or tryptophan.

length,V,J,CDR3
13,TRBV5-1,TRBJ2-7,CASSPDGPYEQYF
16,TRBV7-9,TRBJ1-1,CASSPSLRDSYTEAFF
12,TRBV10-3,TRBJ2-7,CAISGYRLEQYF
13,TRBV9,TRBJ2-1,CASSKGLADEQFF
16,TRBV9,TRBJ2-1,CASSIGTGGYNDGQFF
14,TRBV19,TRBJ2-7,CASSQQGKFYEQYF
17,TRBV5-6,TRBJ1-5,CASSLAAGSYSNQPQHF
14,TRBV20-1,TRBJ2-7,CSASFGSGFYEQYF
15,TRBV6-1,TRBJ2-1,CASTKTSGGVNEQFF
15,TRBV6-5,TRBJ2-3,CASSYGREGTDTQYF
16,TRBV4-3,TRBJ1-2,CASSQEATESNYGYTF
11,TRBV28,TRBJ2-3,CASKGSDTQYF
14,TRBV20-1,TRBJ2-3,CSATSGGRTDTQYF
15,TRBV12-3/TRBV12-4,TRBJ1-6,CASSFLTGDSSPLHF
12,TRBV20-1,TRBJ2-3,CSARKSTDTQYF
17,TRBV5-1,TRBJ2-2,CASSLSGTGDFSGELFF
18,TRBV11-1,TRBJ1-2,CASSLPGSAGRGSYGYTF
16,TRBV7-2,TRBJ2-3,CASSLGPLASRDTQYF
12,TRBV18,TRBJ1-2,CASSPGTDGYTF
12,TRBV28,TRBJ2-5,CASSPTDETQYF
17,TRBV20-1,TRBJ2-1,CSASASLTSGGGDEQFF
16,TRBV12-3/TRBV12-4,TRBJ2-7,CASSLRGLAEGYEQYF
16,TRBV7-8,TRBJ2-3,CASSLGAGPSTDTQYF
15,TRBV7-3,TRBJ2-5,CASSPLGLPQETQYF
16,TRBV5-6,TRBJ1-1,CASSWNPGILNTEAFF
16,TRBV28,TRBJ2-1,CASSSPQGTAYNEQFF
15,TRBV20-1,TRBJ1-6,CSAMTGKTETSPLHF
15,TRBV4-3,TRBJ2-1,CASSQDSGSPNEQFF
15,TRBV29-1,TRBJ2-3,CSVEDRRRHTDTQYF
14,TRBV5-1,TRBJ1-1,CASSNDRMSTEAFF
13,TRBV7-9,TRBJ1-2,CASSSDRVGGYTF
17,TRBV18,TRBJ2-5,CASSPPPGGRKQETQYF
15,TRBV7-2,TRBJ2-1,CASSLAGQVNDEQFF
14,TRBV20-1,TRBJ2-2,CSAPTTGNTGELFF
15,TRBV29-1,TRBJ2-3,CSLSFTSGSTDTQYF
13,TRBV20-1,TRBJ1-6,CSARGRSVTPLHF
17,TRBV18,TRBJ2-6,CASSETGDLTGANVLTF
15,TRBV6-5,TRBJ2-5,CASSSLAGQQETQYF
18,TRBV12-5,TRBJ2-2,CASGRAWGLAELTGELFF
13,TRBV4-3,TRBJ2-1,CASSPGLHNEQFF
14,TRBV7-2,TRBJ2-7,CASSQTGGDYEQYF
13,TRBV15,TRBJ1-1,CATSGEPNTEAFF
16,TRBV29-1,TRBJ2-1,CSVARTGTGVFNEQFF
12,TRBV18,TRBJ2-1,CASSLDSHEQFF
15,TRBV3-1,TRBJ2-1,CASSQGSGPLNEQFF
15,TRBV20-1,TRBJ2-1,CSARMPGQGVGEQFF